Listed below are T cell receptor beta chains from one sample, sequenced in a study of T cells expressing NK-cell markers. TCRdb derives one entry per CDR3 protein from the 5' RACE reads, leaving out DNA. Its clone listing holds around 180,000 distinct CDR3 sequences. Sequencing used blood T cells: a sorted CD56 or NKG2C T cell subset, CD4+ or CD8+ T cells, or bulk PBMC T cells (not recorded which). Receptor source: a man aged 18-70 years in good health. The CDR3 runs from the conserved cysteine through the conserved F or W.

v_call	cdr3_length	j_call	cdr3_aa
TRBV28	13	TRBJ2-1	CASRGEKGNEQFF
TRBV16	15	TRBJ2-7	CASSQSARGAYEQYF
TRBV7-8	15	TRBJ2-2	CASSPRTAYAGELFF
TRBV28	15	TRBJ1-5	CASRRDGPEDQPQHF
TRBV7-2	14	TRBJ2-7	CASSQGGQGYEQYF
TRBV9	16	TRBJ2-3	CASTLNSRGGTDTQYF
TRBV2	15	TRBJ2-1	CASNLRGRGANEQFF
TRBV7-9	15	TRBJ2-4	CASSSWTGSKNIQYF
TRBV5-5	15	TRBJ2-2	CASSFRGPNTGELFF
TRBV2	16	TRBJ1-1	CASTGKKTGVGTEAFF
TRBV6-2/TRBV6-3	13	TRBJ2-7	CASSVGFSYEQYF
TRBV4-1	17	TRBJ2-7	CASSQESVAQNIYEQYF
TRBV28	15	TRBJ2-7	CAIPQRDGKVYEQYF
TRBV29-1	14	TRBJ2-1	CSVGGAGVNNEQFF
TRBV12-3/TRBV12-4	12	TRBJ1-1	CASSPGLPEAFF
TRBV7-6	15	TRBJ2-3	CASSRTSGETDTQYF
TRBV7-3	13	TRBJ2-1	CASSRQGAHEQFF
TRBV28	15	TRBJ1-1	CASSLPERRSSQAFF
TRBV5-1	14	TRBJ2-7	CASSPSTGSIWQYF
TRBV3-1	16	TRBJ2-3	CASSPLGARGTDTQYF
TRBV2	15	TRBJ2-3	CAAFLGGVLTDTQYF
TRBV10-2	12	TRBJ1-1	CASSDRGTEAFF
TRBV15	20	TRBJ2-3	CATSRSALPWTSGGTDTQYF
TRBV19	14	TRBJ2-3	CASSIRGDTDTQYF
TRBV4-2	15	TRBJ1-1	CASSQAEGRTTEAFF
TRBV12-3/TRBV12-4	14	TRBJ2-6	CASSLGWGANVLTF
TRBV20-1	15	TRBJ2-1	CSAKNLAEGNNEQFF
TRBV7-6	11	TRBJ2-5	CASRSGETQYF
TRBV7-9	15	TRBJ2-3	CASSFLNRGIDTQYF
TRBV5-6	16	TRBJ2-7	CASSFGGQGVSDEQYF
TRBV15	14	TRBJ2-7	CATSRGPPPYEQYF
TRBV11-2	14	TRBJ2-7	CASSPDSGGNEQYF
TRBV12-3/TRBV12-4	11	TRBJ1-2	CASNPRDGYTF
TRBV20-1	15	TRBJ2-7	CSARASHPMPYEQYF
TRBV2	15	TRBJ1-2	CASSITGLGPYGYTF
TRBV15	14	TRBJ2-7	CATSTQGDSYEQYF
TRBV20-1	13	TRBJ2-1	CSPEGPSFNEQFF
TRBV6-1	15	TRBJ1-1	CASRAPAGRETEAFF
TRBV7-9	16	TRBJ2-7	CASSLALRTASYEQYF
TRBV2	13	TRBJ2-7	CASRAGTGAEQYF
TRBV9	16	TRBJ1-4	CASSLGTAVSNEKLFF
TRBV9	16	TRBJ2-5	CASSVDSGEHGETQYF
TRBV24-1	15	TRBJ2-5	CATSDFPRELETQYF
TRBV13	19	TRBJ2-5	CASSLVTSGGEDSAETQYF
TRBV19	16	TRBJ2-3	CASSIAVGGVTDTQYF
TRBV4-1	18	TRBJ2-1	CASSQSPPGAIVANEQFF
TRBV24-1	14	TRBJ2-3	CATSDLLTADTQYF
TRBV7-9	13	TRBJ2-7	CASSRPGNYEQYF
TRBV9	14	TRBJ2-5	CASSVGQGRETQYF
TRBV7-9	14	TRBJ2-7	CASSVRDGAYEQYF